This T cell receptor beta chain was retrieved from a study of response to subunit inactivated influenza vaccine. General study results and limits: That few new T cells are recruited by each seasonal influenza vaccination was the authors' suggestion.

The V end was cut by 1 base, the J end by 7 bases, with 14 bases between. The CDR3 runs to 15 residues. Germline CDR1 reads SGHTA; CDR2 reads FQGNSA. TCRdb itself ran the RT-PCR reads through MiXCR, one entry per CDR3 protein. This repertoire shows about 700,000 distinct CDR3 sequences, 11% to 15% found once; its top ten account for 7.5% to 8%. This clonotype was recorded at least ten times. Its antigen remains unidentified. The J gene is TRBJ2-1, the V gene TRBV7-2; TRBD1 might be the D (5 bases). Sequenced here: PBMCs from blood, sampled roughly 2 weeks before vaccination. This TCR came from a man aged 50 to 60 who received an inactivated influenza vaccine. The CDR3 protein is CASSLVGSGLNEQFF. The CDR3 DNA reads TGTGCCAGCAGCTTAGTGGGTTCAGGGCTAAATGAGCAGTTCTTC.